This T cell receptor (beta chain) was retrieved from a study of beta chain features in type 1 diabetes (dated by TCRdb to 2017 to 2018). General notes on the study: No differences in mean age, gender distribution, total cell number or subset yield were found between patients and healthy donors. Across all samples, some 110,000,000 sorted cells were examined, and cell number per subset correlated strongly with RNA yield. In the study, recently diagnosed type 1 diabetes patients and matched healthy donors were compared on the TCRB repertoires of their sorted circulating CD4+ T cell subsets. Regulatory and stem cell-like memory subsets were obtained from only 8 patients and roughly 8 healthy donors, while naive and central memory subsets were obtained from all 30 or so donors. Summary of the overall study and its limitations: In all four CD4+ subsets, TCRB CDR3 length was moderately but significantly shorter in type 1 diabetes patients. Patients with type 1 diabetes made fewer insertions and deleted more nucleotides at VDJ recombination sites, implying thymic rearrangement abnormalities. Because cDNA rather than genomic DNA was sequenced, highly expressing activated cells could have been over-represented, although no difference in activation and CD3 levels was found between groups. Only small numbers of individuals were included in the HLA sub-analyses, which left unresolved whether HLA type had any influence on TCRB rearrangement. PCR may preferentially amplify shorter templates, but because patient and control samples were amplified and corrected together, any resulting skew would affect both groups equally. Naive, central memory and regulatory TCRB repertoires appeared to be more alike among patients than among healthy donors.

The entire isolated RNA was reverse transcribed using the High Capacity cDNA Reverse Transcription Kit, and thus expressed TCRB transcripts were sequenced. Deep immunoSEQ sequencing was applied to naive, central memory and regulatory T cell samples, giving an average of around 4 million total reads per sample. Sorted cells were lysed in RLT buffer, and RNA was extracted using DNase-treated RNeasy Micro or Mini kits according to cell number. To prevent cross-contamination, each cell subset was processed individually, whereas patient and healthy donor samples were processed jointly. Using the immunoSEQ multiplex PCR, TCRB sequences were amplified from cDNA into 87-bp fragments spanning the CDR3 region. The amplicons were sequenced using the Illumina HiSeq platform. In the paper's pipeline: PCR bias was computationally corrected using synthetic template baselines, reads within Hamming distance 2 were collapsed, and singletons that could not be merged were discarded. Reads were aligned against IMGT to assign V, D and J genes, CDR3 length and insertions or deletions at six rearrangement sites. Within each subset, clonotype counts were normalized to sorted cell number, after which true diversity and Gini coefficients were computed with the tcR R package. Repertoire sharing was quantified using the overlap coefficient calculated on TCRB nucleotide sequences. TCRdb took this table from immuneACCESS and kept in-frame rearrangements with V and J called. Such tables lack part of the clones; where checked against another copy, unresolved V genes explain under half of the gap, and the rest is unexplained. D and trimming were read from the DNA, whereas the V and J calls and clone size are those reported in that table. This sample has 150,000 to 200,000 clones in its table, and around 8% of those were observed once. The top ten clonotypes cover around 0.5% of the sample.

From each donor, a single peripheral blood sample of around 120 mL on average was drawn into heparinised tubes. Using a panel that included CD45RO, CCR7, CD25, CD127, CD95 and CD27, naive, central memory, regulatory and stem cell-like memory CD4+ T cells were sorted on a BD FACSAria II. Every sorted population had a purity above 95%. PBMCs were isolated right away by Lymphoprep density gradient centrifugation and were stained directly, without culture. To minimize batch effects, samples were stained and sorted in pairs, one healthy donor with one patient per experiment. This clone was counted between two and nine times. This clone's antigen is unknown. No per-base quality is available; no much larger clone lies one base away. The CDR3 has 14 amino acids, counting the end cysteine and phenylalanine. The entry retains the CDR3 DNA only, 42 bases that are in frame from base 1. V loses 5 bases, J loses 0 bases, and the germline ends lie 8 bases apart. CDR1 and CDR2 are read off the germline V gene as MDHEN and SYDVKM.

The TCR was taken from a woman between 18 and 30 years old with type 1 diabetes. The sample was central memory CD4+ T cells from blood. The V and J segments used are TRBV28 and TRBJ2-1, with TRBD2 as a weak D call on 6 bases. The DNA sequence is as follows: TGTGCCAGCAGTCCGACTAGCTCCTACAATGAGCAGTTCTTC. Its translation reads: CASSPTSSYNEQFF.